This TCR beta chain is from a study of CD8 T cells in ankylosing spondylitis. Study results and caveats: The study identified a TCR beta motif of roughly eight highly homologous variants that appeared characteristic of ankylosing spondylitis blood. The study looked at matched synovial fluid samples from ankylosing spondylitis patients. Disease-linked clones were reported to be significantly enriched there. Disease-associated clonotypes exhibited CD8+ identity and were relatively infrequent in peripheral blood.

Regarding this clonotype: Its antigen is not known.

The authors made TCR beta libraries by quantitative 5'-RACE with molecular barcodes. In TCRdb, the 5' RACE reads were re-called with MiXCR into one record per CDR3 protein. The profile covers fewer than 650,000 distinct CDR3 sequences, with about 13% appearing a single time and 6.8% taken by the ten largest. The CDR3 is made up of 16 amino acids. Germline V gives CDR1 MGHRA, CDR2 YSYEKL. V lost 1 base to trimming and J lost 7 bases; unmatched junction nucleotides: 6. The sequence came from a male donor with ankylosing spondylitis. The chain recombines TRBV4-1 with TRBJ2-1; 11 nucleotides line up with TRBD2. Sample: blood, either unsorted or a sorted T cell fraction (not recorded which). The CDR3, as DNA: TGCGCCAGCAGCCAAGGGCTAGCGGGAGGAAGAAATGAGCAGTTCTTC. This sequence encodes CASSQGLAGGRNEQFF.